This T cell receptor (beta chain) was found in a study of shared clonotypes between healthy human individuals. Study in general: Each donor contributed plates that comprised three CD4 naive, three CD4 memory, two CD8 naive and one CD8 memory.

About this clone itself: The sample holds other DNA sequences that translate to the same CDR3.

Trimming took 3 bases from V and 5 from J, leaving 3 bases between them. CDR1 and CDR2 from the germline V gene are DFQATT and SNEGSKA (reference sequence). The CDR3 runs to 10 residues. Assay used: immunoSEQ multiplex PCR; TCRdb lists only in-frame clones, some missing. This table holds 2 million to 2.5 million clones, approximately 94% found once. This TCR derives from a young man in good health. V and J are TRBV20-1 and TRBJ2-3; unclear D gene. Sequenced input: naive CD4+ T cells sorted from blood. Subset defined: CD45RA+ positively selected. The CDR3 loop reads CSASLDTQYF. CDR3 coding DNA: TGCAGTGCTAGTCTAGATACGCAGTATTTT.